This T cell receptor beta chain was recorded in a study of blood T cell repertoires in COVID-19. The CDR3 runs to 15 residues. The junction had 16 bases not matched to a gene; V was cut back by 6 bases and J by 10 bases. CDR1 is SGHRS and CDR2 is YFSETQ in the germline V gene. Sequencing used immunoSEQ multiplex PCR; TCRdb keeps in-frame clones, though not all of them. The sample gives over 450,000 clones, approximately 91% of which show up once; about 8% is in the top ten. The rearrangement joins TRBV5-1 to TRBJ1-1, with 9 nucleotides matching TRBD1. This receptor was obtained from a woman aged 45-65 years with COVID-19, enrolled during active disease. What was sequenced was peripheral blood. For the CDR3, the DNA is TGCGCCAGCACCGCCTCGGGACAGGGAGGATCGGGAGCTTTCTTT. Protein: CASTASGQGGSGAFF. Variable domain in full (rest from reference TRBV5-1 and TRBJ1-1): KAGVTQTPRYLIKTRGQQVTLSCSPISGHRSVSWYQQTPGQGLQFLFEYFSETQRNKGNFPGRFSGRQFSNSRSEMNVSTLELGDSALYLCASTASGQGGSGAFFGQGTRLTVV.